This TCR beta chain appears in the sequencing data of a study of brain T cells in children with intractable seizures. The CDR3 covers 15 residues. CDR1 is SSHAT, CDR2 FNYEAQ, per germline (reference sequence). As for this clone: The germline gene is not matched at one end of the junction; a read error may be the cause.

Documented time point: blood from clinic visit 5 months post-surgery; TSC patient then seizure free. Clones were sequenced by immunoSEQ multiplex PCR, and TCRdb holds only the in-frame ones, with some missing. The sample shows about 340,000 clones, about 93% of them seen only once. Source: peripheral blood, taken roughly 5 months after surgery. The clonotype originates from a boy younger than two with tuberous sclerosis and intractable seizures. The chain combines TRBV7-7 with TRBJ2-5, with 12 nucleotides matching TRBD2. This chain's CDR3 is CASSLTSGRQETQYF. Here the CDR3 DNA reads TGTGCTAGCAGCTTGACTAGCGGGAGACAAGAGACCCAGTACTTC.